The rows below give T cell receptor beta chains drawn from one sample of a study of PD-L1 blockade in urothelial cancer. TCRdb keeps only in-frame clones here, not all; method: immunoSEQ multiplex PCR. The sample lists roughly 120,000 clones, approximately 84% seen once, with 3.2% in the top ten. Sequences were derived from PBMCs, sampled around atezolizumab (anti-PD-L1) treatment. These receptors were obtained from a man in his fifties or sixties with urothelial cancer. CDR3s include the opening cysteine and the closing phenylalanine or tryptophan. The order of the fields is V gene, clone size, CDR3 length, J gene, CDR3 protein. The size entry is marked missing in some rows and otherwise reads once, few, many or a size class.

>TRBV11-2|-|14|TRBJ1-1
CASSQRVRNTEAFF
>TRBV5-4|-|13|TRBJ2-3
CASSQTSTDTQYF
>TRBV28|-|16|TRBJ1-1
CASSPTGAPGSTEAFF
>TRBV6-5|-|15|TRBJ2-3
CASSYLWSSQDTQYF
>TRBV6-5|-|15|TRBJ1-6
CASSYSWQGDSPLHF
>TRBV4-2|-|15|TRBJ2-5
CASSQDPSGKETQYF
>TRBV5-4|-|12|TRBJ1-1
CASSLGGFEAFF
>TRBV9|many|14|TRBJ1-2
CASSAGLTDYGYTF
>TRBV6-6|-|15|TRBJ2-7
CASSYSTGAGSEQYF
>TRBV21-1|-|18|TRBJ2-4
CASSNINPQGLAKNIQYF
>TRBV5-4|-|15|TRBJ1-1
CASSSMGVRDTEAFF
>TRBV7-9|-|16|TRBJ1-4
CASSLEGTRGNEKLFF
>TRBV5-1|-|16|TRBJ2-2
CASSAGQGVLTGELFF
>TRBV5-6|-|15|TRBJ1-5
CASSSRGASNQPQHF
>TRBV6-5|few|13|TRBJ1-2
CASSGQGTYGYTF
>TRBV5-6|-|16|TRBJ1-2
CASSLGQGSANYGYTF
>TRBV28|-|15|TRBJ2-1
CASRSGTSGTDEQFF
>TRBV7-2|-|14|TRBJ2-7
CASSLGLTSYEQYF
>TRBV13|-|14|TRBJ2-7
CASSLWTSPREQYF